This TCR beta chain was identified in a study of PD-L1 blockade in urothelial cancer. Overall study context: A median of approximately 150,000 T cells was found in the blood samples.

Described time point: peripheral blood 6 weeks after treatment start. Synthetic templates analogous to TCR were spiked into all PCRs individually. This table comes from immunoSEQ multiplex PCR, and its TCRdb copy is limited to in-frame clones, with some not included. The profile shows 90,000 to 130,000 clones, 80% to 95% of them singletons. Deletions cut 4 bases from V and 4 bases from J, with 13 bases between. The CDR3 contains 14 residues. Germline V gene sequence: CDR1 SGHRS, CDR2 YFSETQ. This clonotype originated in a man in his sixties with urothelial cancer. This rearrangement joins TRBV5-1 to TRBJ2-3, with a tentative D call TRBD1 (5 bases). Here the sequenced sample was PBMCs, taken around atezolizumab (anti-PD-L1) treatment. This CDR3 is CASSSQGLPDTQYF. DNA for the CDR3: TGCGCCAGCAGCAGTCAGGGTCTTCCAGATACGCAGTATTTT.